The clone carrying this TCR beta chain was seen just once. Its antigen is currently unknown. This entry is derived from a study of T cell responses to AZD1222 COVID-19 vaccine. Study results and caveats: Epitopes outside B.1.351 and B.1.1.7 mutated regions reportedly drew nearly half of spike TCRs.

This table comes from immunoSEQ multiplex PCR, and its TCRdb copy is limited to in-frame clones, with some not included. The sample yields approximately 120,000 clones, 75% to 85% seen once. Trimming shortened V by 3 bases and J by 2 bases, and 7 bases separated the two germline ends. Germline V lookup: CDR1 WNHNN, CDR2 SYGVQD (reference sequence). This CDR3 contains 13 residues. This sequence was found in an adult who received the AZD1222 COVID-19 vaccine. The genes are TRBV10-1 and TRBJ1-2; no clear D gene. The sample was peripheral blood, taken 28 days after the second AZD1222 dose. The CDR3 here is CASSEGQNYGYTF. The CDR3, as DNA: TGCGCCAGCAGTGAAGGCCAGAACTATGGCTACACCTTC.